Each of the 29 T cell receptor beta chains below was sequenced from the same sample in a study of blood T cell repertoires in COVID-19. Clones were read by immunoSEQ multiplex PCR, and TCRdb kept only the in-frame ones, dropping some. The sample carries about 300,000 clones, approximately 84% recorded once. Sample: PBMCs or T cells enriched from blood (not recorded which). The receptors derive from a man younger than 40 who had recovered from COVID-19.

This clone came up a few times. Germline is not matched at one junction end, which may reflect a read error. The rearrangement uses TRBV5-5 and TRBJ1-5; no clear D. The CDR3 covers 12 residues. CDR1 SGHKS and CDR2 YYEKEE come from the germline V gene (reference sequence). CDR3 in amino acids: CASSSGSPGGNF. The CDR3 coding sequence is TGTGCCAGCAGTTCCGGGTCCCCGGGCGGGAATTTT.

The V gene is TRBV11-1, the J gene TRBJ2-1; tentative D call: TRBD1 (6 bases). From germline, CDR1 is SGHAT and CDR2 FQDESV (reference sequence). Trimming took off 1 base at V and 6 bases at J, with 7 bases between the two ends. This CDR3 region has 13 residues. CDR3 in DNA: TGTGCCAGCAGCTTAGACAGGGCCAATGAGCAGTTCTTC. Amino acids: CASSLDRANEQFF.

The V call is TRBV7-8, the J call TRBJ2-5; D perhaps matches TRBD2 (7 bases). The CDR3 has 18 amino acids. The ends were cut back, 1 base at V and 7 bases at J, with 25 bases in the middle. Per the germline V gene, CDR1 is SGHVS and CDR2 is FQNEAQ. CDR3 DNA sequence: TGTGCCAGCAGCTTAGAGGGTGGGGGGGGGCCCCGCCTAGGGACCCAGTACTTC. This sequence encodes CASSLEGGGGPRLGTQYF.

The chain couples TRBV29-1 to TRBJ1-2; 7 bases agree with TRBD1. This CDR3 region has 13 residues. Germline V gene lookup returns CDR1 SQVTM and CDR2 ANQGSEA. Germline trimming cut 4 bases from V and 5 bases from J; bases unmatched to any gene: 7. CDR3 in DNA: TGCAGCGTTGGCCCTGGACAGGAGTATGGCTACACCTTC. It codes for CSVGPGQEYGYTF.

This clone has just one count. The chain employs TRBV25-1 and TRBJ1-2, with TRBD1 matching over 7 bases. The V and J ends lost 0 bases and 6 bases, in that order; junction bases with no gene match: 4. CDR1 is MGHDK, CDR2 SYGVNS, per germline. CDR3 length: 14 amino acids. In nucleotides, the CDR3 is TGTGCCAGCAGTGAATATTGGCAGGGGGATGGCTACACCTTC. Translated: CASSEYWQGDGYTF.

CDR3 nucleotide sequence: TGTGCCAGCAGCTTAGGGACAGTTCTAGCCAAAAACATTCAGTACTTC. The encoded protein is CASSLGTVLAKNIQYF. The chain links TRBV7-8 to TRBJ2-4, with D possibly matching TRBD1 (6 bases). This CDR3 contains 16 residues. Germline assignment: CDR1 SGHVS and CDR2 FQNEAQ. The germline V and J ends were trimmed by 1 base and 0 bases, with 10 bases remaining between them.

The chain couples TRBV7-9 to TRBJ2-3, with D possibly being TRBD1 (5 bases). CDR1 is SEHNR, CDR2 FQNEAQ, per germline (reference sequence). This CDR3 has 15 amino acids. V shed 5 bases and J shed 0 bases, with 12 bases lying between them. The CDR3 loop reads CASSPKGVSTDTQYF. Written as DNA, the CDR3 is TGTGCCAGCAGCCCGAAAGGGGTTAGCACAGATACGCAGTATTTT.

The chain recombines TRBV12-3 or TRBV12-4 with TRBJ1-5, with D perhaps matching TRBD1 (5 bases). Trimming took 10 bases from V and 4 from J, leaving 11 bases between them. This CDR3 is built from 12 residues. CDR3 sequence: CATAGINQPQHF. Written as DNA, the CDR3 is TGTGCCACCGCAGGGATAAATCAGCCCCAGCATTTT.

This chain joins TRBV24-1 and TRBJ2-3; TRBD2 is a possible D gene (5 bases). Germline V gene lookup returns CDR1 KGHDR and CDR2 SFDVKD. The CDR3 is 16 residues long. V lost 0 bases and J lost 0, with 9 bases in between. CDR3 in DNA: TGTGCCACCAGTGATTTGGCGGGTGGAAGCACAGATACGCAGTATTTT. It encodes CATSDLAGGSTDTQYF.

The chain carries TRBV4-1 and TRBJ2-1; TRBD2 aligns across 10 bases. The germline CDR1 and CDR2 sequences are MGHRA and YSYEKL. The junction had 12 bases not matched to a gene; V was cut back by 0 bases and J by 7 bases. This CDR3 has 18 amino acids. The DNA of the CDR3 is TGCGCCAGCAGCCAAGATCCCGTAACTAGCGGGGTTTGGAATGAGCAGTTCTTC. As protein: CASSQDPVTSGVWNEQFF.

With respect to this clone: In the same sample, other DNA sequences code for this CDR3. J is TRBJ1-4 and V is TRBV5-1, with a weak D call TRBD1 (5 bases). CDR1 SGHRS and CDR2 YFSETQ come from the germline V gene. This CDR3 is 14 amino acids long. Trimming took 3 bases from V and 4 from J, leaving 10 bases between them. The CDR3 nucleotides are TGCGCCAGCAGCTCCGGGGGAGATAATGAAAAACTGTTTTTT. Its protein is CASSSGGDNEKLFF. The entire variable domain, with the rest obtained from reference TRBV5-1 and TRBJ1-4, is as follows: KAGVTQTPRYLIKTRGQQVTLSCSPISGHRSVSWYQQTPGQGLQFLFEYFSETQRNKGNFPGRFSGRQFSNSRSEMNVSTLELGDSALYLCASSSGGDNEKLFFGSGTQLSVL.

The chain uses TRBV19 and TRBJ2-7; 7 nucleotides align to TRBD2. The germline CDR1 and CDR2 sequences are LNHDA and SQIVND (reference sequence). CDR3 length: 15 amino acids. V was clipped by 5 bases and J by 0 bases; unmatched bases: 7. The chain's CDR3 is CASSGPGGGSYEQYF. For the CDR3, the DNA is TGTGCCAGTAGTGGACCTGGCGGGGGCTCCTACGAGCAGTACTTC.

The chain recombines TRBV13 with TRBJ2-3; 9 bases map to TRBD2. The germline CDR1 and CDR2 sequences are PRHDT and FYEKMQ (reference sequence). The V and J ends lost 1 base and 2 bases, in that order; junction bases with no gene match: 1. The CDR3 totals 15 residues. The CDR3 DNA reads TGTGCCAGCAGCTTAGTAGCGGGGGTCACAGATACGCAGTATTTT. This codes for CASSLVAGVTDTQYF. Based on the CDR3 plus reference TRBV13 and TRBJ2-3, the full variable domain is AAGVIQSPRHLIKEKRETATLKCYPIPRHDTVYWYQQGPGQDPQFLISFYEKMQSDKGSIPDRFSAQQFSDYHSELNMSSLELGDSALYFCASSLVAGVTDTQYFGPGTRLTVL.

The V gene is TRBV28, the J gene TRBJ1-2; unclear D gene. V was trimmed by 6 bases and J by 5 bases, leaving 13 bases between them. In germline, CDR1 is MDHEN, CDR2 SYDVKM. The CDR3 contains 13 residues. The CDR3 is CASSVDIVYGYTF. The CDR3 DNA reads TGTGCCAGCAGCGTCGACATAGTATATGGCTACACCTTC.

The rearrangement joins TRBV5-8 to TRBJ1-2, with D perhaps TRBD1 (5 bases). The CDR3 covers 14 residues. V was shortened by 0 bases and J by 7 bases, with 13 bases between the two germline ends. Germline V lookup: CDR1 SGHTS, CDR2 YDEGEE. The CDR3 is CASSLARGFGGYTF. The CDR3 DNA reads TGTGCCAGCAGCTTGGCTCGGGGGTTCGGTGGCTACACCTTC. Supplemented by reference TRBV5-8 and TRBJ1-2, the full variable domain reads EAGVTQSPTHLIKTRGQQATLRCSPISGHTSVYWYQQALGLGLQFLLWYDEGEERNRGNFPPRFSGRQFPNYSSELNVNALELEDSALYLCASSLARGFGGYTFGSGTRLTVV.

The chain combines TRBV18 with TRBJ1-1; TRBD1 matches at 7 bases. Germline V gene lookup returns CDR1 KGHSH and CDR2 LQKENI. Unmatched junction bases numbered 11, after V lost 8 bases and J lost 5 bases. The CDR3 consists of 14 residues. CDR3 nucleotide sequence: TGTGCCAGCCGACCCCCCGCAGGGGGAACTGAAGCTTTCTTT. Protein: CASRPPAGGTEAFF.

The CDR3 DNA follows: TGTGCCAGCACCCCGGACAGGGGCCACTACGAGCAGTACTTC. Translating it yields CASTPDRGHYEQYF. V usage is TRBV7-2 and J usage is TRBJ2-7, with 9 nucleotides matching TRBD1. Germline assignment: CDR1 SGHTA and CDR2 FQGNSA. The CDR3 runs 14 residues. V shed 7 bases and J 3 bases; nucleotides not matched to a gene: 7.

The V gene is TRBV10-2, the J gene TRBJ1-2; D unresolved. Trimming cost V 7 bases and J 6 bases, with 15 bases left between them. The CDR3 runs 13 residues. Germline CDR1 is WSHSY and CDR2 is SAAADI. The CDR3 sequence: CASKPSLANGYTF. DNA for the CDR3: TGCGCCAGCAAACCCTCCTTGGCCAATGGCTACACCTTC.

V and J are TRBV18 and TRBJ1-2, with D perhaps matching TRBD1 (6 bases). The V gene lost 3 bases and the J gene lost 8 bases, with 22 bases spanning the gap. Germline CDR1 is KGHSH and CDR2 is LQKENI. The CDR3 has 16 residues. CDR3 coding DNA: TGTGCCAGCTCACCCACACAGGGCCCCAGCTCTCCCGGCTACACCTTC. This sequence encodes CASSPTQGPSSPGYTF.

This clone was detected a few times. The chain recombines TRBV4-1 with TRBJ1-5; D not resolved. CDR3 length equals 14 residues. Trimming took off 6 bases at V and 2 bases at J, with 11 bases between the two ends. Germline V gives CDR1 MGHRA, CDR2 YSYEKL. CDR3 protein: CASRKGAGNQPQHF. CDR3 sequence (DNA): TGCGCCAGCAGAAAAGGTGCGGGCAATCAGCCCCAGCATTTT.

The CDR3 loop reads CASSLFGGVNTEAFF. DNA for the CDR3: TGTGCCAGCAGCCTCTTTGGAGGCGTGAACACTGAAGCTTTCTTT. This chain links TRBV6-5 with TRBJ1-1; D is unclear. CDR1 is MNHEY, CDR2 SVGAGI, per germline. V was clipped by 6 bases and J by 0 bases, with 14 bases between them. The CDR3 length is 15 residues.

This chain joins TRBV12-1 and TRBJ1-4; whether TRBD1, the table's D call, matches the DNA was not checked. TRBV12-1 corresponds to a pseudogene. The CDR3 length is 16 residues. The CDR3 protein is CASSPCGTGGDEKLFF. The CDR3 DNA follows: TGTGCCAGCAGCCCTTGCGGGACAGGGGGCGACGAAAAACTGTTTTTT.

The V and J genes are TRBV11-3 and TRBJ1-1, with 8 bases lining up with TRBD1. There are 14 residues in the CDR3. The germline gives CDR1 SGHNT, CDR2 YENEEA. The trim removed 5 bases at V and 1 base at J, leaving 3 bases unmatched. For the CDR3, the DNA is TGTGCCAGCAGCCCTGGGACAGGGAACACTGAAGCTTTCTTT. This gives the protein CASSPGTGNTEAFF.

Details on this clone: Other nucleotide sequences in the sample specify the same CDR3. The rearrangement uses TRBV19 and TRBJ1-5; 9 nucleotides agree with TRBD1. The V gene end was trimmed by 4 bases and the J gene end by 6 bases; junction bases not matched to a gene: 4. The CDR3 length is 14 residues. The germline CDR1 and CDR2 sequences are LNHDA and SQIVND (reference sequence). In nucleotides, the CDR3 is TGTGCCAGTAGTACGACAGGGGGGGGTCAGCCCCAGCATTTT. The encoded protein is CASSTTGGGQPQHF.

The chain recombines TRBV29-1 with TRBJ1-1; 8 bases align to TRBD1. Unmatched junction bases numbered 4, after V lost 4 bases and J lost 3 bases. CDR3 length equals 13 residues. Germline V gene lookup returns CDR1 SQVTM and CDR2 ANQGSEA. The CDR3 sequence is CSVGQGPDTEAFF. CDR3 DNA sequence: TGCAGCGTTGGACAGGGGCCAGACACTGAAGCTTTCTTT.

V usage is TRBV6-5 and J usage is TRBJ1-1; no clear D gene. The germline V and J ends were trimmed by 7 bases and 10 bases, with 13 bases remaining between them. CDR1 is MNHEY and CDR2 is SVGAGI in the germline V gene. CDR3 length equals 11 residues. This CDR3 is CASTPGSLAFF. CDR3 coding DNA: TGTGCCAGCACTCCGGGATCATTAGCTTTCTTT.

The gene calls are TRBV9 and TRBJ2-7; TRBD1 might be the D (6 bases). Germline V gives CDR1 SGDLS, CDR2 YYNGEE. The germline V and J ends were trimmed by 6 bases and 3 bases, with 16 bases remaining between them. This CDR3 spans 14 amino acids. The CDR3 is CASTRLGQFYEQYF. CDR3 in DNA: TGTGCCAGCACCCGACTTGGACAGTTCTACGAGCAGTACTTC.

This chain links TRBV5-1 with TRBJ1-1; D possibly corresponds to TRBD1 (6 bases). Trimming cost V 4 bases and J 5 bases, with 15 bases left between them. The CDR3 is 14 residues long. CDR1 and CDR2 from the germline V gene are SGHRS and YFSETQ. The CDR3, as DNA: TGCGCCAGCAGCGGGGGACAAGTGGATACTGAAGCTTTCTTT. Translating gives CASSGGQVDTEAFF.

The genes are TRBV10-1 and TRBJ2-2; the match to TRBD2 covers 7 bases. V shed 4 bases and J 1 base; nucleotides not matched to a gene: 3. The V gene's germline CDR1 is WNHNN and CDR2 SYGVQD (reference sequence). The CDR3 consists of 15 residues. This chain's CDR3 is CASSASGGNTGELFF. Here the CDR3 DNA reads TGCGCCAGCAGTGCCTCGGGAGGGAACACCGGGGAGCTGTTTTTT.